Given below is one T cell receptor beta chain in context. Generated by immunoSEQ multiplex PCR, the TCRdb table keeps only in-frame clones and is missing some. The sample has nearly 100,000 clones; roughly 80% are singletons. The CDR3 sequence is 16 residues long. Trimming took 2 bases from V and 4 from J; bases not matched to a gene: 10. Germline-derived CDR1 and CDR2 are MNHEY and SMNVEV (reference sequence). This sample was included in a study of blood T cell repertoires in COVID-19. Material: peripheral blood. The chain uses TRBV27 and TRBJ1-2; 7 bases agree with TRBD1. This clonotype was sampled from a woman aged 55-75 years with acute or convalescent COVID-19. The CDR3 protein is CASSLGWWDRSYGYTF. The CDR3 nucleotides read TGTGCCAGCAGTTTAGGCTGGTGGGACAGATCCTATGGCTACACCTTC.